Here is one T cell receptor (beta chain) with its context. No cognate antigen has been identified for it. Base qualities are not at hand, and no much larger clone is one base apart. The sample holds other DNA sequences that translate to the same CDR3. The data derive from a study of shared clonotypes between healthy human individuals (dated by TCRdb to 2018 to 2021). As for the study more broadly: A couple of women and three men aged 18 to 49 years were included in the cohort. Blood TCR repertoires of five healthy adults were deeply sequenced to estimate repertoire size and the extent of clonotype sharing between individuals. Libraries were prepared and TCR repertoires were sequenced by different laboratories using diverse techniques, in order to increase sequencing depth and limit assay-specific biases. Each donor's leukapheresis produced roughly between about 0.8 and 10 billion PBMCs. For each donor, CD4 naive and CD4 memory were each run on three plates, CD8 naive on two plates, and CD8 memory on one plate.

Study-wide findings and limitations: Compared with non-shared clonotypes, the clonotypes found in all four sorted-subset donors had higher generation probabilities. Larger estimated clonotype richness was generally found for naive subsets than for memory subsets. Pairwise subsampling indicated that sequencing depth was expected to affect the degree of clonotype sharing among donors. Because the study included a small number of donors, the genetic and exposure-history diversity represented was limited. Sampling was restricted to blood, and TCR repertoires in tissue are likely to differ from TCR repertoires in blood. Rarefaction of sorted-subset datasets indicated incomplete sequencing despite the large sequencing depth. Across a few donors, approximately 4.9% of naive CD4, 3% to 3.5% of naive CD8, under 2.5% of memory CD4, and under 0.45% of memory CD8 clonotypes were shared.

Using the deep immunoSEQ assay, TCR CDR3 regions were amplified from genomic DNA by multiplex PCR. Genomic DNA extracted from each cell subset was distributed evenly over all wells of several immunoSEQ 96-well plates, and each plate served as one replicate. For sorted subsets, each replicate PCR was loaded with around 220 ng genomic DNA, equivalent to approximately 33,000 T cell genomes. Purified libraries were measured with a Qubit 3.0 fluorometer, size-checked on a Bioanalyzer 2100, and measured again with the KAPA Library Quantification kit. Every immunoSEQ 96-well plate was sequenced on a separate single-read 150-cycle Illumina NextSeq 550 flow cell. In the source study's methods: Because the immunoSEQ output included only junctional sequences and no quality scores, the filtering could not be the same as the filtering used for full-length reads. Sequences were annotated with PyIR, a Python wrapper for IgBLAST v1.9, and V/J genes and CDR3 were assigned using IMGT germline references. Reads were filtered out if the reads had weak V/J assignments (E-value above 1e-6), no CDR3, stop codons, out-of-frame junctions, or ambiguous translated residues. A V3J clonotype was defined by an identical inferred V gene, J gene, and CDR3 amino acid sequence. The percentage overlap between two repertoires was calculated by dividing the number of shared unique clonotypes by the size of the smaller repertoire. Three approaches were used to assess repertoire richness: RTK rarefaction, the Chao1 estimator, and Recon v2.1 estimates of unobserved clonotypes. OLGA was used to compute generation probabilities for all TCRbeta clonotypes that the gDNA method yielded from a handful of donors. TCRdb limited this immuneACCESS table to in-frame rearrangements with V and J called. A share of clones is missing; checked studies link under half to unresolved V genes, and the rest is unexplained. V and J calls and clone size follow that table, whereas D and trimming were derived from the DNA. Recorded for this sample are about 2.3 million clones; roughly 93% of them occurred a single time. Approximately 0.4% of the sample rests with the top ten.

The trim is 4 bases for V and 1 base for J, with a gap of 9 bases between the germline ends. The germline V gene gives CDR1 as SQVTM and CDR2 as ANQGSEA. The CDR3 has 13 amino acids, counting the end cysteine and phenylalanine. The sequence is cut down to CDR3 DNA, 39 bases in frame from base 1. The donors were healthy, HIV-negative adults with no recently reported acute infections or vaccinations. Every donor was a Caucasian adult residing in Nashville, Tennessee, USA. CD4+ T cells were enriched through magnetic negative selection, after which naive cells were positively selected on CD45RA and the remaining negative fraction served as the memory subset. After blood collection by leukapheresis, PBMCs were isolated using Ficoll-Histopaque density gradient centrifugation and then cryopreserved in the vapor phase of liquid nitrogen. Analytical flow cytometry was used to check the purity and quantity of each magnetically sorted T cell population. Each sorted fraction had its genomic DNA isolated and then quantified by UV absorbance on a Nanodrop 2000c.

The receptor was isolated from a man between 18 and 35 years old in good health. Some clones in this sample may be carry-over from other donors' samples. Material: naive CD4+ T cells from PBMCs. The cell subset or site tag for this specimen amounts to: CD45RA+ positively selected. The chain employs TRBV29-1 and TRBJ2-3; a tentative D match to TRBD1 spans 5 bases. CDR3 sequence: CSVAGRGTDTQYF. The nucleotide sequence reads TGCAGCGTTGCAGGCAGGGGCACAGATACGCAGTATTTT.